Given below is one TCR beta chain in context. Its antigen remains unknown. This CDR3 comprises 14 residues. Trimming shortened V by 5 bases and J by 2 bases, and 12 bases separated the two germline ends. Germline V gene lookup returns CDR1 MNHEY and CDR2 SVGAGI. The data belong to a study of T cell responses to AZD1222 COVID-19 vaccine. Study-level findings and limits: Recipients of AZD1222 seropositive at baseline numbered only 6 or 7.

Profiling relied on immunoSEQ multiplex PCR, and the TCRdb table lists in-frame clones only, not all of them. The sample carries 100,000 to 120,000 clones, approximately 90% recorded once. The V and J genes are TRBV6-5 and TRBJ1-2; D is uncertain. The clonotype originates from an adult in good health. The material was peripheral blood, obtained on day 0 of AZD1222 vaccination. In DNA, the CDR3 is TGTGCCAGCAGTACCCCGTCGGGAAACTATGGCTACACCTTC. Amino acid sequence: CASSTPSGNYGYTF.